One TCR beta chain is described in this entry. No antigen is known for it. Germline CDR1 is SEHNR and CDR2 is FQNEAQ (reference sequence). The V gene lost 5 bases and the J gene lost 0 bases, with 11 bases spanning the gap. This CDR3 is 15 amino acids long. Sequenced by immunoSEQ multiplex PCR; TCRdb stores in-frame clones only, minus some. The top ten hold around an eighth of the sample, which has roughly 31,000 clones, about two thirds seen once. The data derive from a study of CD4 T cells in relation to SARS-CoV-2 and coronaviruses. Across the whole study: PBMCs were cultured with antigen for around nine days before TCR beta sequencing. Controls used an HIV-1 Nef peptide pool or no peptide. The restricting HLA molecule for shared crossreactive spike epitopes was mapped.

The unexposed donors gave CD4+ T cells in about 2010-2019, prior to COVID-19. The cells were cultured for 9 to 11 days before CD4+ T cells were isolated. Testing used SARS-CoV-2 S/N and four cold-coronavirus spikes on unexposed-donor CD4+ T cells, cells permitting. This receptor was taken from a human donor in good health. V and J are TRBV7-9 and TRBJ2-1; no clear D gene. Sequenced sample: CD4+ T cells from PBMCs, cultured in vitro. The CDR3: CASSPSVSSYNEQFF. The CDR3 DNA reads TGTGCCAGCAGCCCATCAGTGAGCTCCTACAATGAGCAGTTCTTC. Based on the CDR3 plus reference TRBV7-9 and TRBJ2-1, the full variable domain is DTGVSQNPRHKITKRGQNVTFRCDPISEHNRLYWYRQTLGQGPEFLTYFQNEAQLEKSRLLSDRFSAERPKGSFSTLEIQRTEQGDSAMYLCASSPSVSSYNEQFFGPGTRLTVL.